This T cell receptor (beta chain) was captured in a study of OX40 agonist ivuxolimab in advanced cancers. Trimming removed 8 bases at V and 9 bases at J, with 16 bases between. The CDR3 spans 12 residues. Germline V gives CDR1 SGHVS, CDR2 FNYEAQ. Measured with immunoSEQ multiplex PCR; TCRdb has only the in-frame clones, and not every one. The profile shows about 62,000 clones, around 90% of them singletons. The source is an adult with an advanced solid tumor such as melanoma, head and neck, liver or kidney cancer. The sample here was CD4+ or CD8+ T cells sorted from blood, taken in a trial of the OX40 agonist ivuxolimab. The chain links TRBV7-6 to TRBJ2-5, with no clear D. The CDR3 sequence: CASGNPPGSQYF. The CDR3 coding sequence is TGTGCCAGCGGAAACCCGCCGGGCTCCCAGTACTTC.